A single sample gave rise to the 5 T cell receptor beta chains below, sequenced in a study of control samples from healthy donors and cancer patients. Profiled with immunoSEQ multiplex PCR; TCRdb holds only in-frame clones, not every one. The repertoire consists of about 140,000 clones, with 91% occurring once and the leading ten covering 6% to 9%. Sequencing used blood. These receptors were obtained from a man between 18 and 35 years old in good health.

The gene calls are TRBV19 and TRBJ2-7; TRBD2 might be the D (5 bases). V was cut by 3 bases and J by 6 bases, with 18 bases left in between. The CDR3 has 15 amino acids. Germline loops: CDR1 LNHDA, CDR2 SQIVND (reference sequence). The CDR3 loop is CASSMLAGANGEQYF. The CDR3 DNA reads TGTGCCAGTAGTATGCTAGCAGGTGCGAACGGCGAGCAGTACTTC.

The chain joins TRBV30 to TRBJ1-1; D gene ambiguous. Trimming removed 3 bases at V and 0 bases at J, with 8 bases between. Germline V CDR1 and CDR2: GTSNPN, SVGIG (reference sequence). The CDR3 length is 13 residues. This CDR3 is CAWRRTVNTEAFF. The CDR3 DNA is TGTGCCTGGAGACGGACGGTGAACACTGAAGCTTTCTTT.

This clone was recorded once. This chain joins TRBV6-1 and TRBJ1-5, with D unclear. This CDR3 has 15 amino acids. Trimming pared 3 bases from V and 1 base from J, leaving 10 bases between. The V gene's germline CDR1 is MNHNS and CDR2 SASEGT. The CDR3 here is CASSDGLGSNQPQHF. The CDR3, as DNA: TGTGCCAGCAGTGATGGCCTCGGAAGCAATCAGCCCCAGCATTTT.

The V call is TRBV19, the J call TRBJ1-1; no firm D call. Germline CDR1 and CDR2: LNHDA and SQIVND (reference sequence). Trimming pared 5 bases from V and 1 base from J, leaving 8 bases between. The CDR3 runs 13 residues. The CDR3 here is CASSLGGNTEAFF. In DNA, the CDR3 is TGTGCCAGTAGTTTGGGCGGGAACACTGAAGCTTTCTTT.

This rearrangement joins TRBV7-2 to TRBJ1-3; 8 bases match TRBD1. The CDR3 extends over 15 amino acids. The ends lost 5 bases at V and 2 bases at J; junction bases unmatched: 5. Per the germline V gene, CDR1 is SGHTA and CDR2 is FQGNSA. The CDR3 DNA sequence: TGTGCCAGCAGCCGGGACAGGCTTACTGGAAACACCATATATTTT. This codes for CASSRDRLTGNTIYF.